This T cell receptor beta chain stems from a study of control samples from healthy donors and cancer patients. Germline assignment: CDR1 KGHSH and CDR2 LQKENI. V trimming: 4 bases; J trimming: 1 base; junction bases outside the gene matches: 5. The CDR3 has 15 residues. The method was immunoSEQ multiplex PCR; TCRdb's version includes in-frame clones alone and lacks a portion of them. There are roughly 40,000 clones in the sample; roughly 83% occur only once, and over 45% lies in the top ten. The chain couples TRBV18 to TRBJ2-3, with 7 positions matching TRBD1. What was sequenced was blood. This sequence was found in a man between 60 and 75 years old in good health. The CDR3 coding sequence is TGTGCCAGCTCACAAGACGGACAGGGCACAGATACGCAGTATTTT. It specifies CASSQDGQGTDTQYF. The full variable domain, with the rest looked up from reference TRBV18 and TRBJ2-3, is NAGVMQNPRHLVRRRGQEARLRCSPMKGHSHVYWYRQLPEEGLKFMVYLQKENIIDESGMPKERFSAEFPKEGPSILRIQQVVRGDSAAYFCASSQDGQGTDTQYFGPGTRLTVL.